The 21 T cell receptor beta chains in this list originate from one sample, sequenced in a study of T cells of healthy individuals. TCRdb reprocessed the 5' RACE reads with MiXCR, giving one entry per CDR3 protein. The sample holds roughly 76,000 distinct CDR3 sequences, roughly 5% seen once. The receptor set was obtained from a female donor in good health.

In regard to this clonotype: Relative to the germline gene, one junction end is altered; a read error may explain this. The chain uses TRBV7-7 and TRBJ2-3, with 9 bases lining up with TRBD2. The germline CDR1 and CDR2 sequences are SSHAT and FNYEAQ (reference sequence). CDR3 size: 15 residues. CDR3 protein: CASSFSAGGSDTQYF. DNA of the CDR3: TGTGCTAGCAGCTTCTCGGCGGGAGGGTCAGATACGCAGTATTTT.

This clonotype was counted at least ten times. V and J are TRBV4-1 and TRBJ1-2, with TRBD1 as a possible D gene (6 bases). Germline V gene data show CDR1 as MGHRA and CDR2 as YSYEKL. The CDR3 extends over 15 amino acids. V lost 0 bases and J lost 7, with 15 bases in between. CDR3: CASSQEDSLLSGYTF. The DNA for the CDR3 is TGCGCCAGCAGCCAAGAGGACAGTCTTCTATCTGGCTACACCTTC.

With respect to this clonotype: At one end, the junction sequence differs from germline, possibly due to a read error. The chain uses TRBV6-5 and TRBJ1-2; no clear D. This CDR3 comprises 13 residues. Germline V gene lookup returns CDR1 MNHEY and CDR2 SVGAGI. The DNA of the CDR3 is TGTGCCAGCAAGCCAGGACGAAACTGTGGCTACACCTTC. This translates into CASKPGRNCGYTF.

Here the CDR3 reads CASSLSRTPEAFF. CDR3 coding DNA: TGTGCCAGCTCCCTAAGCCGGACCCCTGAAGCTTTCTTT. J is TRBJ1-1 and V is TRBV18, with no clear D. In germline, CDR1 is KGHSH, CDR2 LQKENI. The CDR3 has 13 amino acids. The ends were cut back, 6 bases at V and 6 bases at J, with 14 bases in the middle.

This clonotype occurred many times. This chain connects TRBV5-5 to TRBJ2-2; 11 bases are shared with TRBD2. The CDR3 sequence is 18 residues long. Germline V gene data show CDR1 as SGHKS and CDR2 as YYEKEE (reference sequence). V shed 0 bases, J shed 3 bases, and the junction held 7 bases outside the gene matches. The CDR3 is CASSLAASGRPYTGELFF. The CDR3 DNA reads TGTGCCAGCAGCTTGGCGGCTAGCGGGAGGCCTTACACCGGGGAGCTGTTTTTT.

This clonotype occurred many times. V gene TRBV4-2 combines with J gene TRBJ2-5; TRBD2 aligns across 12 bases. CDR1 and CDR2 from the germline V gene are LGHNA and YNFKEQ. The CDR3 covers 16 residues. V trimming: 2 bases; J trimming: 6 bases; junction bases outside the gene matches: 7. DNA for the CDR3: TGTGCCAGCAGCCAAACCGGGACTAGCGGGCTGAAGACCCAGTACTTC. It codes for CASSQTGTSGLKTQYF.

The chain has TRBV7-9 and TRBJ1-2, with D hard to call. The CDR3 consists of 15 residues. V was shortened by 5 bases and J by 8 bases, with 21 bases between the two germline ends. From germline, CDR1 is SEHNR and CDR2 FQNEAQ (reference sequence). The CDR3 DNA reads TGTGCCAGCAGCCTATCAAGATCCGACGTGGAAGGCTACACCTTC. It codes for CASSLSRSDVEGYTF.

This sequence joins TRBV24-1 and TRBJ2-1; TRBD1 aligns across 9 bases. V trimming: 4 bases; J trimming: 6 bases; junction bases outside the gene matches: 12. The germline V gene has CDR1 KGHDR and CDR2 SFDVKD. CDR3 length equals 17 residues. CDR3 amino acids: CATSDWQDRGTPNEQFF. The CDR3 DNA reads as TGTGCCACCAGTGACTGGCAGGACAGGGGAACCCCCAATGAGCAGTTCTTC.

This clonotype showed up many times. The V call is TRBV12-3 or TRBV12-4, the J call TRBJ1-2; TRBD1 matches at 7 bases. The CDR3 has 13 amino acids. V dropped 3 bases and J dropped 2; count of bases not matched to a gene: 0. The CDR3 loop is CASSLTGNYGYTF. The DNA for the CDR3 is TGTGCCAGCAGTTTGACAGGGAACTATGGCTACACCTTC.

The chain has TRBV19 and TRBJ2-1, with 9 bases that match TRBD2. Trimming took 3 bases from V and 4 from J; bases not matched to a gene: 13. Germline CDR1 LNHDA, CDR2 SQIVND (reference sequence). This CDR3 contains 18 residues. CDR3 amino acids: CASSIDESGRRGYNEQFF. Written as DNA, the CDR3 is TGTGCCAGTAGTATCGATGAAAGCGGGAGGAGGGGGTACAATGAGCAGTTCTTC. Full variable domain (rest looked up from reference TRBV19 and TRBJ2-1): DGGITQSPKYLFRKEGQNVTLSCEQNLNHDAMYWYRQDPGQGLRLIYYSQIVNDFQKGDIAEGYSVSREKKESFPLTVTSAQKNPTAFYLCASSIDESGRRGYNEQFFGPGTRLTVL.

In this sample, this clonotype turned up many times. The rearrangement uses TRBV11-2 and TRBJ2-4; 8 bases line up with TRBD1. The CDR3 sequence is 18 residues long. The germline gives CDR1 SGHAT, CDR2 FQNNGV. Trimming cost V 4 bases and J 1 base; bases outside gene matches: 12. CDR3 residues: CASSSFRGQPRAKNIQYF. CDR3 DNA: TGTGCCAGCAGCTCCTTCAGGGGGCAACCTAGGGCCAAAAACATTCAGTACTTC.

This clonotype appeared many times. This chain connects TRBV20-1 to TRBJ2-7; possibly TRBD2 for D (5 bases). CDR3 length: 13 amino acids. Per germline, CDR1 DFQATT and CDR2 SNEGSKA (reference sequence). V lost 6 bases to trimming and J lost 1 base, with 13 bases between them. DNA for the CDR3: TGCAGTGCCTTACTAGGCTGGTCCTACGAGCAGTACTTC. Protein: CSALLGWSYEQYF.

This clonotype was detected a few times. This sequence joins TRBV6-5 and TRBJ1-1, with D unclear. The CDR3 consists of 13 residues. The germline CDR1 and CDR2 sequences are MNHEY and SVGAGI. Deletions cut 2 bases from V and 0 bases from J, with 4 bases between. CDR3 sequence: CASSYGMNTEAFF. CDR3 nucleotides: TGTGCCAGCAGTTACGGAATGAACACTGAAGCTTTCTTT.

This clonotype showed up many times. The V call is TRBV4-1, the J call TRBJ2-3; 10 bases line up with TRBD1. CDR3 length: 14 amino acids. V lost 3 bases, J lost 5 bases, and 2 bases stayed unmatched. Per the germline V gene, CDR1 is MGHRA and CDR2 is YSYEKL. CDR3 sequence reads: CASSQTGGQDTQYF. In DNA, the CDR3 is TGCGCCAGCAGCCAGACAGGGGGCCAAGATACGCAGTATTTT.

This clonotype was seen at least ten times. The rearrangement joins TRBV7-8 to TRBJ2-1; 13 bases line up with TRBD2. Germline trimming cut 7 bases from V and 7 bases from J; bases unmatched to any gene: 4. The CDR3 loop spans 14 amino acids. Germline CDR1 is SGHVS and CDR2 is FQNEAQ. The CDR3 loop is CASTRTSGSNEQFF. CDR3 nucleotides: TGTGCCAGCACCCGGACTAGCGGGAGTAATGAGCAGTTCTTC. Full variable domain (rest looked up from reference TRBV7-8 and TRBJ2-1): GAGVSQSPRYKVAKRGQDVALRCDPISGHVSLFWYQQALGQGPEFLTYFQNEAQLDKSGLPSDRFFAERPEGSVSTLKIQRTQQEDSAVYLCASTRTSGSNEQFFGPGTRLTVL.

This clonotype was counted many times. This rearrangement joins TRBV4-3 to TRBJ1-4; the D gene is possibly TRBD1 (5 bases). CDR3 length: 16 amino acids. Looked up from germline, CDR1 is LGHNA and CDR2 is YSLEER. Between the trimmed V and J ends, which lost 0 bases and 6 bases, there was a span of 14 bases. The CDR3 region has the DNA TGCGCCAGCAGCCAAGATGAGGAGGCCAGGGATGAAAAACTGTTTTTT. Translated, it gives CASSQDEEARDEKLFF.

V gene TRBV4-1 combines with J gene TRBJ2-2; TRBD1 is a possible D gene (6 bases). Trimming took 1 base from V and 3 from J, leaving 12 bases between them. Per germline, CDR1 MGHRA and CDR2 YSYEKL. The length of the CDR3 is 16 residues. CDR3 residues: CASSQGRGMDTGELFF. In DNA form, the CDR3 reads TGCGCCAGCAGCCAAGGCAGGGGAATGGACACCGGGGAGCTGTTTTTT.

This clonotype was counted many times. V is TRBV20-1 and J is TRBJ2-3, with D perhaps TRBD2 (5 bases). V gave up 6 bases and J gave up 3 bases, with 13 bases separating them. CDR3 length: 13 amino acids. Per germline, CDR1 DFQATT and CDR2 SNEGSKA (reference sequence). The DNA of the CDR3 is TGCAGTGCCGGACTCTTAGTTACAGATACGCAGTATTTT. Translated: CSAGLLVTDTQYF.

The J gene is TRBJ2-1, the V gene TRBV14; 12 nucleotides line up with TRBD2. J gave up 4 bases and V 2 bases, and 6 bases lay outside the gene matches. This CDR3 has 17 amino acids. Germline V CDR1 and CDR2: SGHDN, FVKESK. The CDR3 is CASSQSVLAGGYNEQFF. The CDR3 DNA follows: TGTGCCAGCAGCCAAAGCGTTCTAGCGGGAGGGTACAATGAGCAGTTCTTC.

This clonotype was observed many times. The chain employs TRBV5-5 and TRBJ2-7, with 7 bases aligning to TRBD1. Trimming cost V 4 bases and J 2 bases; bases outside gene matches: 12. The germline V gene encodes CDR1 SGHKS and CDR2 YYEKEE (reference sequence). This CDR3 comprises 16 residues. CDR3 protein: CASSPLPSTGTYEQYF. CDR3 nucleotides: TGTGCCAGCAGCCCGCTTCCCTCGACAGGGACCTACGAGCAGTACTTC.

Ten or more counts support this clonotype. The chain carries TRBV11-1 and TRBJ2-7; 9 bases fit TRBD2. The CDR3 is 15 residues long. The germline gives CDR1 SGHAT, CDR2 FQDESV (reference sequence). The V and J ends lost 5 bases and 2 bases, in that order; junction bases with no gene match: 7. The CDR3 region has the DNA TGTGCCAGCAGCGTTCGAGCGGGGGGTCCCTACGAGCAGTACTTC. Translation gives CASSVRAGGPYEQYF.